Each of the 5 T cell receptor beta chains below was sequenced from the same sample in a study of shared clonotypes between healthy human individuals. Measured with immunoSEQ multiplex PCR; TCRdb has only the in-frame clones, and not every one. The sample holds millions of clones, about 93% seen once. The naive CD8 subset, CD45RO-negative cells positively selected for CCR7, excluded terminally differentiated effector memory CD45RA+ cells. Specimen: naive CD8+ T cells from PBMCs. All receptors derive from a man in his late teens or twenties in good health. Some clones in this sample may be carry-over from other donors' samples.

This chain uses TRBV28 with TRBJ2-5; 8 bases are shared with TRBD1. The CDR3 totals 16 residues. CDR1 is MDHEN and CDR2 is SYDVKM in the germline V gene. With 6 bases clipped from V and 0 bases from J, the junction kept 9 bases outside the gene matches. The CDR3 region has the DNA TGTGCCAGCAGCCGGGACAGGCAACCGCACCAAGAGACCCAGTACTTC. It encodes CASSRDRQPHQETQYF. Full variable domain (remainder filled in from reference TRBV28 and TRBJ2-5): DVKVTQSSRYLVKRTGEKVFLECVQDMDHENMFWYRQDPGLGLRLIYFSYDVKMKEKGDIPEGYSVSREKKERFSLILESASTNQTSMYLCASSRDRQPHQETQYFGPGTRLLVL.

CDR3 residues: CASSSRTGPTGELFF. The CDR3 region has the DNA TGTGCCAGCAGCTCCAGGACAGGACCCACCGGGGAGCTGTTTTTT. This sequence joins TRBV7-3 and TRBJ2-2, with TRBD1 matching 7 bases. V lost 4 bases to trimming and J lost 4 bases; unmatched junction nucleotides: 6. The V gene's germline CDR1 is SGHTA and CDR2 FQGTGA. The CDR3 totals 15 residues.

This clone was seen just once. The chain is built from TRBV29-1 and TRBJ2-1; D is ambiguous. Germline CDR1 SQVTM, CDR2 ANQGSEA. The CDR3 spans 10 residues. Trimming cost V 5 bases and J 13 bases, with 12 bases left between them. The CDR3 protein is CSVLDGSQFF. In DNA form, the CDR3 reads TGCAGCGTTTTGGATGGTAGTCAGTTCTTC.

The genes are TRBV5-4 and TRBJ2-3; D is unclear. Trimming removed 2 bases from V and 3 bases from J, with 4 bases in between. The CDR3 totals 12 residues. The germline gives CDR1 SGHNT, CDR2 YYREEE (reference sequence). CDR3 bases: TGTGCCAGCAGCTTTCATACAGATACGCAGTATTTT. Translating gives CASSFHTDTQYF.

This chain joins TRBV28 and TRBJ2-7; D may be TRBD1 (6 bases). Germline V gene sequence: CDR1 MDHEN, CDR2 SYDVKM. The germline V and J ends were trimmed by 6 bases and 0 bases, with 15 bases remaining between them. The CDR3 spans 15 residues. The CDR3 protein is CASSPLTGVSYEQYF. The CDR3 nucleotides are TGTGCCAGCAGCCCATTGACAGGCGTCTCCTACGAGCAGTACTTC.